The 9 T cell receptor beta chains in this list originate from one sample, sequenced in a study of T cells after yellow fever vaccination. TCRdb processed the 5' RACE reads anew with MiXCR; each CDR3 protein has one entry. The data show some 320,000 distinct CDR3 sequences, about 4% seen once. Sequencing was performed on PBMCs, taken 5 days after the yellow fever booster vaccination. The receptors come from a man aged 18 to 29 who received the YFV17D yellow fever vaccine.

There are a few counts of this clonotype. The chain employs TRBV7-2 and TRBJ2-6; D remains ambiguous. Germline V gene lookup returns CDR1 SGHTA and CDR2 FQGNSA. The CDR3 runs to 15 residues. The ends were cut back, 3 bases at V and 2 bases at J, with 8 bases in the middle. This CDR3 reads CASSFHYAGANVLTF. For the CDR3, the DNA is TGTGCCAGCAGCTTCCATTACGCTGGGGCCAACGTCCTGACTTTC. The full variable domain, rest sourced from reference TRBV7-2 and TRBJ2-6, is GAGVSQSPSNKVTEKGKDVELRCDPISGHTALYWYRQSLGQGLEFLIYFQGNSAPDKSGLPSDRFSAERTGGSVSTLTIQRTQQEDSAVYLCASSFHYAGANVLTFGAGSRLTVL.

This clonotype was detected many times. The chain recombines TRBV7-9 with TRBJ2-2; D gene uncertain. CDR1 SEHNR and CDR2 FQNEAQ come from the germline V gene (reference sequence). The length of the CDR3 is 14 residues. Trimming took 3 bases from V and 1 from J, leaving 6 bases between them. The CDR3 spells CASSFPLNTGELFF. In DNA, the CDR3 is TGTGCCAGCAGCTTTCCTCTGAACACCGGGGAGCTGTTTTTT.

This clonotype was observed a few times. The gene calls are TRBV6-5 and TRBJ2-3; D is unclear. Germline V gene data show CDR1 as MNHEY and CDR2 as SVGAGI. This CDR3 has 16 amino acids. With 0 bases removed from V and 4 bases from J, the gap between germline ends came to 14 bases. CDR3 in amino acids: CASSYSGSPLPDTQYF. DNA of the CDR3: TGTGCCAGCAGTTACTCAGGTAGCCCCCTCCCAGATACGCAGTATTTT.

This clonotype was seen at least ten times. V and J are TRBV5-5 and TRBJ2-5; no definite D call. Germline V CDR1 and CDR2: SGHKS, YYEKEE (reference sequence). V was shortened by 6 bases and J by 4 bases, with 13 bases between the two germline ends. The CDR3 has 13 amino acids. The CDR3 DNA reads as TGTGCCAGCATCATGAGTCCGAGAGAGACCCAGTACTTC. Residues: CASIMSPRETQYF.

This clonotype has at least ten counts. The chain has TRBV12-3 or TRBV12-4 and TRBJ2-3; TRBD2 agrees at 8 bases. The CDR3 covers 14 residues. Losses at the gene ends were 5 bases for V and 1 base for J; bases not matched to a gene: 2. The DNA of the CDR3 is TGTGCCAGCAGTAGAGCGGGGGGCACAGATACGCAGTATTTT. Translation gives CASSRAGGTDTQYF.

Details on this clonotype: Since the CDR3 does not end with the conserved phenylalanine or tryptophan, this likely comes from a read error. No DNA is shown, since the ends of the CDR3 on it are uncertain; the CDR3 is the one TCRdb lists. CDR3 sequence: CASRHRCLH. This sequence joins TRBV6-6 and TRBJ1-6. CDR1 is MNHNY and CDR2 is SVGAGI in the germline V gene (reference sequence). The CDR3 is 9 amino acids long, termini counted.

The table lists this clonotype with a few counts. V gene TRBV15 combines with J gene TRBJ2-5, with D possibly being TRBD2 (5 bases). The germline V and J ends were trimmed by 0 bases and 3 bases, with 8 bases remaining between them. Germline-derived CDR1 and CDR2 are LNHNV and YYDKDF (reference sequence). This CDR3 comprises 14 residues. Here the CDR3 DNA reads TGTGCCACCAGCAGAGATCACGGGGAAGAGACCCAGTACTTC. This sequence encodes CATSRDHGEETQYF.

This clonotype occurred a few times. The V call is TRBV6-2 or TRBV6-3, the J call TRBJ1-1; no clear D. CDR3 length equals 15 residues. Germline V gene data show CDR1 as MNHEY and CDR2 as SVGEGT. V dropped 0 bases and J dropped 0 bases, with 8 bases sitting between them. CDR3 sequence reads: CASSYSRGVNTEAFF. The CDR3 nucleotides read TGTGCCAGCAGTTACTCAAGAGGAGTGAACACTGAAGCTTTCTTT.

This clonotype has only a few counts. This chain connects TRBV7-9 to TRBJ1-2; maybe TRBD1 (6 bases). Trimming removed 6 bases from V and 5 bases from J, with 16 bases in between. In germline, CDR1 is SEHNR, CDR2 FQNEAQ (reference sequence). This CDR3 region has 14 residues. DNA for the CDR3: TGTGCCAGCAGGCAGGGGACACCTCCATATGGCTACACCTTC. It yields the protein CASRQGTPPYGYTF.